These 20 T cell receptor beta chains were all obtained from the same sample, sequenced in a study of breast tumors, draining lymph nodes, adjacent tissues. The lymph nodes were axillary draining lymph nodes from breast cancer patients. TCRdb re-analysed the multiplex PCR reads in MiXCR, keeping a single row per CDR3 protein. The sample lists some 130,000 distinct CDR3 sequences, about 20% occurring once. The material sequenced was axillary lymph node tissue. The origin of the receptors is a female donor with breast cancer. Some clones in this sample may be carry-over from other donors' samples.

This clonotype was observed many times. The rearrangement links TRBV24-1 to TRBJ2-2; 13 nucleotides agree with TRBD2. From germline, CDR1 is KGHDR and CDR2 SFDVKD. CDR3 length: 17 residues. V trimming: 9 bases; J trimming: 0 bases; junction bases outside the gene matches: 6. CDR3 DNA: TGTGCCACCGCTGGACTAGCGGGGGCCGCGAACACCGGGGAGCTGTTTTTT. This sequence encodes CATAGLAGAANTGELFF.

Ten or more counts support this clonotype. The chain is built from TRBV7-9 and TRBJ2-5; a weak D match, TRBD1 (5 bases). Trimming removed 5 bases at V and 2 bases at J, with 12 bases between. This CDR3 is 14 amino acids long. Germline V CDR1 and CDR2: SEHNR, FQNEAQ (reference sequence). Here the CDR3 reads CASSRQSLQETQYF. The CDR3 DNA reads as TGTGCCAGCAGCCGACAGAGCCTACAAGAGACCCAGTACTTC.

This clonotype appeared many times. This chain links TRBV4-1 with TRBJ2-1, with 7 bases that match TRBD2. Germline lookup yields CDR1 MGHRA and CDR2 YSYEKL. The CDR3 consists of 17 residues. Unmatched junction bases numbered 10, after V lost 3 bases and J lost 2 bases. The CDR3 DNA reads TGCGCCAGCAGCCATCCCCTGAAGCGGGAAGCCTACAATGAGCAGTTCTTC. Encoded protein: CASSHPLKREAYNEQFF.

This clonotype was found many times. This CDR3 reads CASSESGGVAQYF. The CDR3 bases are TGCGCCAGCAGCGAAAGCGGGGGGGTGGCCCAGTACTTC. The chain links TRBV5-1 to TRBJ2-5, with TRBD2 matching 10 bases. The germline CDR1 and CDR2 sequences are SGHRS and YFSETQ. This CDR3 has 13 residues. V lost 4 bases and J lost 9; bases outside the gene matches: 6.

The rearrangement joins TRBV19 to TRBJ2-1, with 8 bases identical to TRBD1. The CDR3 sequence is 16 residues long. Germline CDR1 is LNHDA and CDR2 is SQIVND (reference sequence). V shed 8 bases, J shed 0 bases, and the junction held 9 bases outside the gene matches. The DNA for the CDR3 is TGTGCCAGTGCCTTACAGGGGGGAGGCTCCTACAATGAGCAGTTCTTC. As protein: CASALQGGGSYNEQFF.

This clonotype has a count of ten or more. The chain couples TRBV9 to TRBJ2-7; TRBD1 is a possible D gene (5 bases). The CDR3 extends over 17 amino acids. Germline values: CDR1 SGDLS, CDR2 YYNGEE. V shed 4 bases and J shed 1 base, with 21 bases lying between them. The CDR3 spells CASSPRQLPTASYEQYF. The CDR3, as DNA: TGTGCCAGCAGCCCGCGACAACTCCCGACAGCATCCTACGAGCAGTACTTC.

This clonotype was picked up one time. This could be a read error, since a much larger clone is one nucleotide away. The chain recombines TRBV6-4 with TRBJ2-1, with 8 bases fitting TRBD2. The CDR3 loop spans 14 amino acids. Germline loops: CDR1 MRHNA, CDR2 SNTAGT. V gave up 5 bases and J gave up 6 bases; unmatched junction bases: 6. The CDR3 protein is CASSRSGGGNEQFF. CDR3 bases: TGTGCCAGCAGTAGGTCGGGAGGGGGCAATGAGCAGTTCTTC.

The CDR3 nucleotides are TGTGCCAGCTCACCACCGAATCAGGGAGTGGGCACAGATACGCAGTATTTT. Its translation: CASSPPNQGVGTDTQYF. The rearrangement links TRBV18 to TRBJ2-3; D is tentatively TRBD1 or TRBD2 (5 bases each). This CDR3 region has 17 residues. V was trimmed by 0 bases and J by 1 base, leaving 14 bases between them. Germline V gene data show CDR1 as KGHSH and CDR2 as LQKENI.

This clonotype appeared a single time. J is TRBJ1-2 and V is TRBV18; D call uncertain. CDR1 KGHSH and CDR2 LQKENI come from the germline V gene. CDR3 length: 16 amino acids. V lost 2 bases and J 5 bases, leaving 18 bases between the germline ends. CDR3 residues: CASSPSITAETYGYTF. As DNA, the CDR3 is TGTGCCAGCTCACCATCAATCACAGCAGAAACGTATGGCTACACCTTC.

The table lists this clonotype with many counts. The chain combines TRBV19 with TRBJ2-1, with D possibly being TRBD1 or TRBD2 (5 bases each). Germline CDR1 and CDR2: LNHDA and SQIVND (reference sequence). V shed 8 bases and J shed 0 bases, with 14 bases lying between them. The CDR3 totals 15 residues. The CDR3 bases are TGTGCCAGTCGTAACCGGGACGGCTCCTACAATGAGCAGTTCTTC. Amino acid sequence: CASRNRDGSYNEQFF. Full variable domain (rest looked up from reference TRBV19 and TRBJ2-1): DGGITQSPKYLFRKEGQNVTLSCEQNLNHDAMYWYRQDPGQGLRLIYYSQIVNDFQKGDIAEGYSVSREKKESFPLTVTSAQKNPTAFYLCASRNRDGSYNEQFFGPGTRLTVL.

This clonotype was observed a handful of times. The CDR3 DNA follows: TGTGCCATCCAGCTTAGCGGGGGGGCCTCGGGTGGGATGGACATTCAGTACTTC. It is translated as CAIQLSGGASGGMDIQYF. This chain uses TRBV10-3 with TRBJ2-4, with TRBD2 matching 11 bases. CDR1 and CDR2 from the germline V gene are ENHRY and SYGVKD. The V and J ends lost 8 bases and 8 bases, in that order; junction bases with no gene match: 20. This CDR3 has 18 residues.

As regards this clonotype: A much larger clonotype is one base distant, so this may be a read error. The V gene is TRBV6-6, the J gene TRBJ2-3; D remains unclear. With 0 bases removed from V and 0 bases from J, the gap between germline ends came to 10 bases. The CDR3 spans 16 residues. From germline, CDR1 is MNHNY and CDR2 SVGAGI (reference sequence). CDR3 region: CASSYSTRASTDTQYF. The DNA of the CDR3 is TGTGCCAGCAGTTACTCTACGCGAGCAAGCACAGATACGCAGTATTTT.

This clonotype was found many times. This sequence joins TRBV5-8 and TRBJ2-6; D remains unclear. Germline lookup yields CDR1 SGHTS and CDR2 YDEGEE. The CDR3 extends over 15 amino acids. Trimming removed 2 bases at V and 5 bases at J, with 11 bases between. In DNA, the CDR3 is TGTGCCAGCAGCTTCGCAGGATCTCGGGCCAACGTCCTGACTTTC. Amino acids: CASSFAGSRANVLTF.

This clonotype was recorded many times. One end of the junction is discordant with germline, which a read error may explain. The chain is built from TRBV7-7 and TRBJ2-1; TRBD2 agrees at 9 bases. The length of the CDR3 is 16 residues. Germline lookup yields CDR1 SSHAT and CDR2 FNYEAQ (reference sequence). The CDR3 DNA reads TGTGCTAGCAGCTTAAGCGGGGGGTACCTTGGGGATGAGCAGTTCTTC. The encoded protein is CASSLSGGYLGDEQFF.

This clonotype was detected ten times or more. The V gene is TRBV2, the J gene TRBJ1-4; 8 bases map to TRBD1. Trimming removed 7 bases from V and 4 bases from J; junction bases left unmatched: 14. The length of the CDR3 is 17 residues. From germline, CDR1 is SNHLY and CDR2 FYNNEI. CDR3 sequence (DNA): TGTGCCAGCAAAAGAGATCGGCAGGGGGCAGTTAATGAAAAACTGTTTTTT. It is translated as CASKRDRQGAVNEKLFF.

CDR3 nucleotides: TGTGCCAGCTCACACGACAGGGACACTGAAGCTTTCTTT. Its translation: CASSHDRDTEAFF. The V call is TRBV18, the J call TRBJ1-1; 7 nucleotides match TRBD1. The V and J ends lost 4 bases and 3 bases, in that order; junction bases with no gene match: 2. The germline V gene encodes CDR1 KGHSH and CDR2 LQKENI. The CDR3 sequence is 13 residues long. Looking up the rest from reference TRBV18 and TRBJ1-1 gives the full variable domain: NAGVMQNPRHLVRRRGQEARLRCSPMKGHSHVYWYRQLPEEGLKFMVYLQKENIIDESGMPKERFSAEFPKEGPSILRIQQVVRGDSAAYFCASSHDRDTEAFFGQGTRLTVV.

In its sample, this clonotype was seen many times. The chain is built from TRBV20-1 and TRBJ2-1; 9 bases agree with TRBD1. CDR3 length: 15 amino acids. V shed 1 base and J 5 bases; nucleotides not matched to a gene: 6. Germline CDR1 and CDR2: DFQATT and SNEGSKA (reference sequence). CDR3 in DNA: TGCAGTGCTAGAGGTACAGGGGGCGCCGACAATGAGCAGTTCTTC. Its translation is CSARGTGGADNEQFF.

This clonotype was counted ten times or more. The genes are TRBV5-8 and TRBJ1-5; no clear D gene. The V gene's germline CDR1 is SGHTS and CDR2 YDEGEE. The CDR3 contains 14 residues. V was clipped by 2 bases and J by 5 bases, with 11 bases between them. The CDR3 nucleotides read TGTGCCAGCAGCTTTTCGAAGGGATATCAGCCCCAGCATTTT. Its translation is CASSFSKGYQPQHF.

Comment on this clonotype: Given a much more abundant clone one base away, this may be a read error. The chain combines TRBV14 with TRBJ1-2; possibly TRBD1 for D (5 bases). V gave up 4 bases and J gave up 4 bases, with 10 bases separating them. The CDR3 spans 13 residues. Germline V gene data show CDR1 as SGHDN and CDR2 as FVKESK. CDR3: CASSLQGIYGYTF. Here the CDR3 DNA reads TGTGCCAGCAGCCTCCAGGGTATCTATGGCTACACCTTC.

The genes are TRBV5-6 and TRBJ1-1, with 11 bases lining up with TRBD1. The CDR3 extends over 16 amino acids. The germline V gene encodes CDR1 SGHDT and CDR2 YYEEEE. Unmatched junction bases numbered 5, after V lost 1 base and J lost 3 bases. The CDR3 protein is CASSLLGQGVYTEAFF. The CDR3 DNA is TGTGCCAGCAGCTTGCTGGGACAGGGGGTTTACACTGAAGCTTTCTTT.